The 9 T cell receptor beta chains presented below share a single source sample, sequenced in a study of memory CD4+ T cells and cytomegalovirus serostatus. Using immunoSEQ multiplex PCR, the repertoire was profiled, and TCRdb retains in-frame clones only, with some absent. The top ten clones hold roughly 0.94% of a sample with about 64,000 clones, around 77% of them seen once. Single viable CD3+CD4+CD8-CD45RO+ cells were sorted as the memory CD4+ T cells. Sequences were obtained from memory CD4+ T cells from blood. The receptors come from an adult in good health and CMV-seronegative.

J is TRBJ1-4 and V is TRBV6-6, with 9 nucleotides matching TRBD1. Germline lookup yields CDR1 MNHNY and CDR2 SVGAGI (reference sequence). The CDR3 has 15 residues. V dropped 6 bases and J dropped 7; count of bases not matched to a gene: 9. CDR3 nucleotide sequence: TGTGCCAGCAGCCCCCAACGGGACAGGGTTGAAAAACTGTTTTTT. Protein: CASSPQRDRVEKLFF.

The chain employs TRBV29-1 and TRBJ2-7; no clear D. V lost 4 bases and J lost 0, with 4 bases in between. This CDR3 comprises 11 residues. Germline V lookup: CDR1 SQVTM, CDR2 ANQGSEA. CDR3 amino acids: CSVGDSYEQYF. The CDR3 nucleotides read TGCAGCGTTGGAGACTCCTACGAGCAGTACTTC.

This clone occurred a few times. The chain carries TRBV5-1 and TRBJ2-1; 11 bases agree with TRBD2. This CDR3 is built from 16 residues. Germline values: CDR1 SGHRS, CDR2 YFSETQ. Trimming took 4 bases from V and 8 from J; bases not matched to a gene: 11. CDR3: CASSLRRTSGSDEQFF. CDR3 coding DNA: TGCGCCAGCAGCCTGAGGCGGACTAGCGGGTCTGATGAGCAGTTCTTC.

V and J are TRBV27 and TRBJ2-3; 13 bases are shared with TRBD2. From germline, CDR1 is MNHEY and CDR2 SMNVEV (reference sequence). The junction had 11 bases not matched to a gene; V was cut back by 5 bases and J by 0 bases. The CDR3 contains 19 residues. The CDR3 sequence: CASSTKRLAGGVSTDTQYF. Written as DNA, the CDR3 is TGTGCCAGCAGTACCAAAAGACTAGCGGGGGGTGTAAGCACAGATACGCAGTATTTT.

The rearrangement links TRBV28 to TRBJ1-2; D is uncertain. The V end lost 8 bases, the J end lost 6 bases, and 10 bases lay between the germline ends. In germline, CDR1 is MDHEN, CDR2 SYDVKM. This CDR3 comprises 11 residues. The chain's CDR3 is CASENLNGYTF. The CDR3 DNA reads TGTGCCAGCGAAAATCTAAATGGCTACACCTTC.

V gene TRBV5-1 combines with J gene TRBJ1-6, with 11 bases identical to TRBD1. Germline V lookup: CDR1 SGHRS, CDR2 YFSETQ. After removal of 4 bases from V and 3 bases from J, the junction contained 6 bases not matched to a gene. This CDR3 is 17 amino acids long. The CDR3 here is CASSPGQGAVYNSPLHF. In DNA, the CDR3 is TGCGCCAGCAGCCCAGGACAGGGGGCAGTCTATAATTCACCCCTCCACTTT.

By sample fraction, this clone is medium-sized (0.01 to 0.1%). The V gene is TRBV6-6, the J gene TRBJ2-7, with a possible D match to TRBD1 (6 bases). Germline lookup yields CDR1 MNHNY and CDR2 SVGAGI (reference sequence). V was clipped by 8 bases and J by 3 bases, with 11 bases between them. CDR3 length equals 12 residues. CDR3 region: CASSQGGYEQYF. The CDR3 nucleotides are TGTGCCAGCTCCCAAGGGGGCTACGAGCAGTACTTC.

A single count supports this clone. The chain is built from TRBV2 and TRBJ1-4; TRBD1 aligns across 7 bases. Germline V gene sequence: CDR1 SNHLY, CDR2 FYNNEI. V trimming: 6 bases; J trimming: 5 bases; junction bases outside the gene matches: 9. The CDR3 consists of 15 residues. The CDR3 sequence: CASRETGTANEKLFF. The CDR3, as DNA: TGTGCCAGCAGAGAGACAGGGACGGCGAATGAAAAACTGTTTTTT.

This clone was recorded a few times. This CDR3 is CASTWDRNGYTF. DNA of the CDR3: TGTGCCAGTACTTGGGACAGAAATGGCTACACCTTC. This chain uses TRBV19 with TRBJ1-2; 7 bases are a match to TRBD1. With V trimmed by 7 bases and J by 6 bases, 5 bases remained unmatched. Germline V lookup: CDR1 LNHDA, CDR2 SQIVND (reference sequence). The CDR3 is 12 residues long.